This T cell receptor (beta chain) originates from a study of blood T cell repertoires in COVID-19. Study as a whole: COVID-19 samples, acute and convalescent, were from the United States, Italy and Spain.

Per the original data handling: Quantification of nucleated cells was approximated via reference gene primer amplification. Profiled with immunoSEQ multiplex PCR; TCRdb holds only in-frame clones, not every one. Clone size and V and J calls were adopted from that table, with D and trimming inferred from the DNA. Of about 120,000 clones in the sample, more than 75% were seen once. The source material was peripheral blood. This sequence originates from a woman in her forties or fifties with acute or convalescent COVID-19.

The CDR3 loop reads CASSPPSGVYNEQFF. Written as DNA, the CDR3 is TGTGCCAGCAGCCCTCCTAGCGGCGTGTACAATGAGCAGTTCTTC. This rearrangement joins TRBV5-4 to TRBJ2-1, with 7 bases fitting TRBD2. Germline V lookup: CDR1 SGHNT, CDR2 YYREEE (reference sequence). This CDR3 region has 15 residues. J was trimmed by 4 bases and V by 4 bases; bases with no gene match: 8.